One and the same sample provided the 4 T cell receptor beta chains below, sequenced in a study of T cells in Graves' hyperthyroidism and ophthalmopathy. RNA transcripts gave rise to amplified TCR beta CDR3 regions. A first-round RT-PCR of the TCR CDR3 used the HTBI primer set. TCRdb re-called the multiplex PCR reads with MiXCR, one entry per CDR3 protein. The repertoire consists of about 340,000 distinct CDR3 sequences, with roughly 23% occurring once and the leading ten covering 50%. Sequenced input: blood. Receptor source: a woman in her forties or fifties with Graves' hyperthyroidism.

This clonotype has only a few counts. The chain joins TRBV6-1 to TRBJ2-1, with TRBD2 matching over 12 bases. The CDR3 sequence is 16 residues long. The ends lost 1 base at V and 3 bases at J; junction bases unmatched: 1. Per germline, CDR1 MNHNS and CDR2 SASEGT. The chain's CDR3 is CASSEVLAGGYNEQFF. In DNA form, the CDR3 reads TGTGCCAGCAGTGAAGTACTAGCGGGAGGCTACAATGAGCAGTTCTTC.

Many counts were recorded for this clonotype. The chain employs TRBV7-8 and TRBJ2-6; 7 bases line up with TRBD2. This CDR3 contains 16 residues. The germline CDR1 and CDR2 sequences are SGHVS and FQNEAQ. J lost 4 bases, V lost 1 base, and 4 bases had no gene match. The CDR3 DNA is TGTGCCAGCAGCTTAGTCGGGGGGAGGGGGGCCAACGTCCTGACTTTC. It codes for CASSLVGGRGANVLTF. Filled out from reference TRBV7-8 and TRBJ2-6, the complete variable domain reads GAGVSQSPRYKVAKRGQDVALRCDPISGHVSLFWYQQALGQGPEFLTYFQNEAQLDKSGLPSDRFFAERPEGSVSTLKIQRTQQEDSAVYLCASSLVGGRGANVLTFGAGSRLTVL.

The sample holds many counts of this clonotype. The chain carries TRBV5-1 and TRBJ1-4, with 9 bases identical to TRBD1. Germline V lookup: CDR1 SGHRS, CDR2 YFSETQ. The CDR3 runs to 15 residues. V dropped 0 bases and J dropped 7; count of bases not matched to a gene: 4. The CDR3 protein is CASSLGATGGEKLFF. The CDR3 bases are TGCGCCAGCAGCTTGGGGGCGACAGGGGGTGAAAAACTGTTTTTT.

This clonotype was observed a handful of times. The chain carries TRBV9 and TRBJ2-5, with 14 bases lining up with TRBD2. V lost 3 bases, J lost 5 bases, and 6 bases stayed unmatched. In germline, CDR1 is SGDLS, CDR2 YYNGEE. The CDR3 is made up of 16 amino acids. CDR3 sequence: CASSGLAGGPGETQYF. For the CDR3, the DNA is TGTGCCAGCAGCGGACTAGCGGGGGGGCCAGGGGAGACCCAGTACTTC.